The present T cell receptor beta chain was sequenced within a study of blood T cells in healthy people across ages. The authors ran a second PCR of about 7 to 11 cycles using a sample-barcoded 5' primer and a J-beta primer mix. Via MiXCR, TCRdb re-called the 5' RACE reads, giving one row per CDR3 protein. The top ten clones hold around 13% of a sample with about 810,000 distinct CDR3 sequences, about 37% of them seen once. Study outcomes and limitations: Long-lived donors carried more naive CD4+ cells and greater diversity than aged donors.

The CDR3 sequence is 15 residues long. Unmatched junction bases numbered 6, after V lost 6 bases and J lost 1 base. The germline CDR1 and CDR2 sequences are DFQATT and SNEGSKA (reference sequence). PBMCs, at least 6 million per sample, were isolated. This clonotype has only a few counts. The antigen remains undetermined. This clonotype originated in a man aged 18 to 30 in good health. Source material: blood. The gene calls are TRBV20-1 and TRBJ2-5; 12 bases are shared with TRBD2. The CDR3 here is CSARGLAGFQETQYF. The CDR3 region has the DNA TGCAGTGCCAGGGGACTAGCGGGCTTCCAAGAGACCCAGTACTTC.